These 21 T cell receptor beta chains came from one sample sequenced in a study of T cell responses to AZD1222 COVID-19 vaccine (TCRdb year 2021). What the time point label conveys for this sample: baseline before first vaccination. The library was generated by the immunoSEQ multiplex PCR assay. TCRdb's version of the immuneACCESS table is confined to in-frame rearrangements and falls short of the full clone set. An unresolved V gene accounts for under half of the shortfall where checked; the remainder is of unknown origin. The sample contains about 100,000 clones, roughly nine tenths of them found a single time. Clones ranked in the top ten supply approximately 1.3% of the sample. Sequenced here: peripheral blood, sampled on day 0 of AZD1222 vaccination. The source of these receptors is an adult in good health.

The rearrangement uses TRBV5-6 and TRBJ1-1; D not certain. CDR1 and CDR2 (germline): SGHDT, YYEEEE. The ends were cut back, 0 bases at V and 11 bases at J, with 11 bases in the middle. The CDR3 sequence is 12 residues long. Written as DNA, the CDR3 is TGTGCCAGCAGCTTGGAGGGCAATCTTGCTTTCTTT. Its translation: CASSLEGNLAFF.

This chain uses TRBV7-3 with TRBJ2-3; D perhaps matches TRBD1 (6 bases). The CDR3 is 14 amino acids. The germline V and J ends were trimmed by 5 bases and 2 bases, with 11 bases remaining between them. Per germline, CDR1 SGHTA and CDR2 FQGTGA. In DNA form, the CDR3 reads TGTGCCAGCAGCCCAGGACAGACCACAGATACGCAGTATTTT. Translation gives CASSPGQTTDTQYF.

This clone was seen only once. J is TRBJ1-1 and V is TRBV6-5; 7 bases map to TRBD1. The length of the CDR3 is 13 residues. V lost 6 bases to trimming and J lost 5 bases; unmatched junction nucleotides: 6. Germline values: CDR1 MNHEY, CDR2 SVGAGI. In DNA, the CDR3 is TGTGCCAGCAGATCCACAGGGGAAACTGAAGCTTTCTTT. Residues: CASRSTGETEAFF.

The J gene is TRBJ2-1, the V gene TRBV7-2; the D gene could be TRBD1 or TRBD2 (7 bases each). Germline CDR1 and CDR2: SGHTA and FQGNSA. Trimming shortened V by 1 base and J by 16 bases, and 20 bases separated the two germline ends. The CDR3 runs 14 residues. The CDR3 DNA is TGTGCCAGCAGCTTAGAGGGCGACAGGGAGGGATTTTTCTTC. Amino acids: CASSLEGDREGFFF.

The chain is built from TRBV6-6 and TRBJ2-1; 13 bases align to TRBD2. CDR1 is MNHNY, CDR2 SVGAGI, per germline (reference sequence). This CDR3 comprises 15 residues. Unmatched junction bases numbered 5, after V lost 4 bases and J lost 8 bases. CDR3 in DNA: TGTGCCAGCAGTTCAGGGACTAGCGGGGCCGATGAGCAGTTCTTC. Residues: CASSSGTSGADEQFF.

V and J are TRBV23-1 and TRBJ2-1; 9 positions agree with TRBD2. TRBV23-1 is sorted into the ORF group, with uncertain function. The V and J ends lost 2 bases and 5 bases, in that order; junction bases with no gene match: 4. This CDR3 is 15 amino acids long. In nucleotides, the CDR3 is TGCGCCAGCAGTCAAATCCGACTAGCGGACAATGAGCAGTTCTTC. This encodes CASSQIRLADNEQFF.

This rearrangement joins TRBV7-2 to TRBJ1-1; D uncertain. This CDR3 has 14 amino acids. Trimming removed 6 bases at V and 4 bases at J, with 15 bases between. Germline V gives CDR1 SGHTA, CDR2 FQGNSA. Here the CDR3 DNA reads TGTGCCAGCAGTCCTGATGCGCGGATCACTGAAGCTTTCTTT. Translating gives CASSPDARITEAFF. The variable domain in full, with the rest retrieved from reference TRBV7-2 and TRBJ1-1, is GAGVSQSPSNKVTEKGKDVELRCDPISGHTALYWYRQSLGQGLEFLIYFQGNSAPDKSGLPSDRFSAERTGGSVSTLTIQRTQQEDSAVYLCASSPDARITEAFFGQGTRLTVV.

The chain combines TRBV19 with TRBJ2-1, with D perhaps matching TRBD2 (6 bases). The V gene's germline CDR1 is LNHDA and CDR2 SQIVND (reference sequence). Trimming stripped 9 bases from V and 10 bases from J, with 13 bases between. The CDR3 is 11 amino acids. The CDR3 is CASSYAGEQFF. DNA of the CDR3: TGTGCCAGCAGCTACGCGGGGGAGCAGTTCTTC.

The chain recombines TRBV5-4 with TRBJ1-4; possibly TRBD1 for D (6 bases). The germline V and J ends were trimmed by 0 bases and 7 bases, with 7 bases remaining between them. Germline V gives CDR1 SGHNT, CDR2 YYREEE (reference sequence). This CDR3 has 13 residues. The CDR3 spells CASSLGRGEKLFF. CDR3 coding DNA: TGTGCCAGCAGCTTGGGCAGGGGTGAAAAACTGTTTTTT.

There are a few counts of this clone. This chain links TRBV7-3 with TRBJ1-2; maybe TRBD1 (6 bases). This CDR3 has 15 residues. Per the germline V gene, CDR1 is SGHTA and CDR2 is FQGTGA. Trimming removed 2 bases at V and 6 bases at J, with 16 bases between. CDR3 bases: TGTGCCAGCAGCTTAGGGGGCTCGGGGTTCGATGGCTACACCTTC. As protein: CASSLGGSGFDGYTF.

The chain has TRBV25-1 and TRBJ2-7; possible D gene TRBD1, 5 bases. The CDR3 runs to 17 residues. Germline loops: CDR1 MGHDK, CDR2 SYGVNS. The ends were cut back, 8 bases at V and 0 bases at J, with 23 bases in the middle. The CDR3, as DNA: TGTGCCAGCGGGGCCGGTGGTTTAGGTCCCAGCTCCTACGAGCAGTACTTC. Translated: CASGAGGLGPSSYEQYF.

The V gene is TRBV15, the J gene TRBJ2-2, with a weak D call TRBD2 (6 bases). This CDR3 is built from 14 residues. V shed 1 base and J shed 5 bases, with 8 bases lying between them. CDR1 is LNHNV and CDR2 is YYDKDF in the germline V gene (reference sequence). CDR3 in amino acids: CATSRGGGTGELFF. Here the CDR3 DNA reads TGTGCCACCAGCAGAGGTGGGGGGACCGGGGAGCTGTTTTTT.

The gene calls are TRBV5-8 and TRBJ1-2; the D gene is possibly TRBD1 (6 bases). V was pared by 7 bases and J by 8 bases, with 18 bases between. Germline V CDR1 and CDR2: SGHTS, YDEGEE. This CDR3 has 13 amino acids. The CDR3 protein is CASGVQGWEGYTF. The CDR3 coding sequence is TGTGCCAGCGGGGTACAGGGTTGGGAAGGCTACACCTTC.

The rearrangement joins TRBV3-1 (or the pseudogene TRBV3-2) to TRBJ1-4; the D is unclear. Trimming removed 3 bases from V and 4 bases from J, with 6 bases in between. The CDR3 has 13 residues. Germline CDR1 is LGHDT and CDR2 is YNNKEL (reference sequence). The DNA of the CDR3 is TGTGCCAGCAGCCAGGCCCTTAATGAAAAACTGTTTTTT. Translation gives CASSQALNEKLFF.

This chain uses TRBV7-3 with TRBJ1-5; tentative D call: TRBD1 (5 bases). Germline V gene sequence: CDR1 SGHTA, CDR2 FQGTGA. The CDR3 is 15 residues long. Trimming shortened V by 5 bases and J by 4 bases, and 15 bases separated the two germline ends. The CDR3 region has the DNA TGTGCCAGCAGCGCCTTCGGGGGGTTAAATCAGCCCCAGCATTTT. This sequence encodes CASSAFGGLNQPQHF.

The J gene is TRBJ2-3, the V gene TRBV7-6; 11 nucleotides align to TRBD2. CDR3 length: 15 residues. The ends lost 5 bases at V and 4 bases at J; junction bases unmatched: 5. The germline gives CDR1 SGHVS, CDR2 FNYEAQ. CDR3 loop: CASSPPGLAADTQYF. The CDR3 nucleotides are TGTGCCAGCAGCCCTCCGGGACTAGCGGCAGATACGCAGTATTTT.

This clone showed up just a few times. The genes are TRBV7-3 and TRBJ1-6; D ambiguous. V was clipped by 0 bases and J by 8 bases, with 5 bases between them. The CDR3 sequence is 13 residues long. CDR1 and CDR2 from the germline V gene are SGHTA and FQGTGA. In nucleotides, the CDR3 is TGTGCCAGCAGCTTAACGGCAGATTCACCCCTCCACTTT. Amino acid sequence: CASSLTADSPLHF. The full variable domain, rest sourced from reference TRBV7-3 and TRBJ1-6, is GAGVSQTPSNKVTEKGKYVELRCDPISGHTALYWYRQSLGQGPEFLIYFQGTGAADDSGLPNDRFFAVRPEGSVSTLKIQRTERGDSAVYLCASSLTADSPLHFGNGTRLTVT.

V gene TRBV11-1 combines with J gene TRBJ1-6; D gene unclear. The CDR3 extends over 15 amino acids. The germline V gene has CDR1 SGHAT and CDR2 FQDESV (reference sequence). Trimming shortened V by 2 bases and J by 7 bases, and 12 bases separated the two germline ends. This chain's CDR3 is CASSLLGRKNSPLHF. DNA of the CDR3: TGTGCCAGCAGCTTATTGGGGAGAAAGAATTCACCCCTCCACTTT.

The CDR3 region is CASKSPTQAPYEQYF. The CDR3 DNA is TGTGCCAGCAAAAGCCCCACACAGGCCCCCTACGAGCAGTACTTC. The J gene is TRBJ2-7, the V gene TRBV6-5, with D possibly TRBD1 on 5 matching bases. This CDR3 has 15 residues. V was clipped by 7 bases and J by 2 bases, with 18 bases between them. CDR1 and CDR2 from the germline V gene are MNHEY and SVGAGI.

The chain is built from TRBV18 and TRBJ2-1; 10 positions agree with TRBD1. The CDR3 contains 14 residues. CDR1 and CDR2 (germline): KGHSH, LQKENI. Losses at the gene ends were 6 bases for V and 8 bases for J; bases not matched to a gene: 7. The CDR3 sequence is CASSPDRGKDEQFF. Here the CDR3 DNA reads TGTGCCAGCTCGCCGGACAGGGGGAAAGATGAGCAGTTCTTC. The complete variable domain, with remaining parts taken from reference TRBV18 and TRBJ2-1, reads NAGVMQNPRHLVRRRGQEARLRCSPMKGHSHVYWYRQLPEEGLKFMVYLQKENIIDESGMPKERFSAEFPKEGPSILRIQQVVRGDSAAYFCASSPDRGKDEQFFGPGTRLTVL.

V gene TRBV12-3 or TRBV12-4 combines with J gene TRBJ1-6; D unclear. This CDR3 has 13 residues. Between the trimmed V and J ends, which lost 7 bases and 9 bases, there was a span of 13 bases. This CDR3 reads CASTGRTSSPLHF. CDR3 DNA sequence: TGTGCCAGCACTGGACGAACCTCTTCACCCCTCCACTTT.